This passage covers 31 T cell receptor beta chains from one sample sequenced in a study of shared clonotypes between healthy human individuals. Only CD45RO-negative cells positively selected for CCR7 counted as naive CD8 cells, so terminally differentiated effector memory CD45RA+ cells were excluded. Sequencing used immunoSEQ multiplex PCR; TCRdb keeps in-frame clones, though not all of them. The data show under 1 million clones, with 96% seen just once and less than 0.25% held by the top ten. The sequencing input was naive CD8+ T cells sorted from blood. The receptors come from a man younger than 40 in good health.

The V gene is TRBV11-2, the J gene TRBJ2-1; 8 nucleotides agree with TRBD1. This CDR3 contains 15 residues. The germline V gene has CDR1 SGHAT and CDR2 FQNNGV. Unmatched junction bases numbered 4, after V lost 1 base and J lost 5 bases. CDR3 region: CASSLVGQGNNEQFF. CDR3 DNA sequence: TGTGCCAGCAGCTTAGTAGGACAGGGAAACAATGAGCAGTTCTTC.

The V gene is TRBV6-5, the J gene TRBJ2-7, with a tentative D call TRBD2 (6 bases). V lost 8 bases, J lost 2 bases, and 19 bases lay in between. Germline V CDR1 and CDR2: MNHEY, SVGAGI. This CDR3 comprises 15 residues. The CDR3 spells CASERRAVYPYEQYF. The CDR3 DNA reads as TGTGCCAGCGAGAGGAGGGCCGTATACCCCTACGAGCAGTACTTC.

This clone was seen a single time. This sequence joins TRBV7-6 and TRBJ2-7; TRBD1 aligns across 9 bases. Per the germline V gene, CDR1 is SGHVS and CDR2 is FNYEAQ. CDR3 length: 14 amino acids. J was trimmed by 2 bases and V by 5 bases; bases with no gene match: 4. CDR3: CASSLGTGTYEQYF. CDR3 bases: TGTGCCAGCAGCCTTGGGACAGGGACCTACGAGCAGTACTTC.

The chain recombines TRBV13 with TRBJ2-3, with 11 positions matching TRBD2. Unmatched junction bases numbered 13, after V lost 5 bases and J lost 6 bases. The CDR3 spans 17 residues. The V gene's germline CDR1 is PRHDT and CDR2 FYEKMQ (reference sequence). CDR3: CASSVIAGGAASDTQYF. The CDR3 DNA reads TGTGCCAGCAGCGTAATAGCGGGAGGGGCGGCTAGTGATACGCAGTATTTT.

This clone occurred once. The junction and the germline gene differ at one end; a read error may be behind it. The chain couples TRBV7-9 to TRBJ1-1; 7 nucleotides line up with TRBD1. The CDR3 extends over 12 amino acids. In germline, CDR1 is SEHNR, CDR2 FQNEAQ (reference sequence). This CDR3 is CASTLDREGAFF. The CDR3 DNA sequence: TGTGCCAGCACCTTAGACAGGGAAGGAGCTTTCTTT.

Only one count was recorded for this clone. The chain carries TRBV5-5 and TRBJ2-7, with D hard to call. With 0 bases removed from V and 1 base from J, the gap between germline ends came to 8 bases. There are 14 residues in the CDR3. Germline V gene data show CDR1 as SGHKS and CDR2 as YYEKEE (reference sequence). The CDR3 sequence is CASSLELGSYEQYF. The CDR3 nucleotides are TGTGCCAGCAGCTTGGAGCTGGGTTCCTACGAGCAGTACTTC.

This rearrangement joins TRBV5-1 to TRBJ2-5; TRBD1 is a possible D gene (6 bases). This CDR3 has 15 residues. The V end was cut by 3 bases, the J end by 1 base, with 13 bases between. CDR1 and CDR2 (germline): SGHRS, YFSETQ. The CDR3 bases are TGCGCCAGCAGCTACCGGGACACCTTCCAAGAGACCCAGTACTTC. This encodes CASSYRDTFQETQYF.

A few counts support this clone. The CDR3 nucleotides are TGCAGCGTGGTTTCCGGGACAGGACAAAACATTCAGTACTTC. Protein sequence: CSVVSGTGQNIQYF. The chain couples TRBV29-1 to TRBJ2-4, with TRBD1 matching over 8 bases. Germline-derived CDR1 and CDR2 are SQVTM and ANQGSEA. The CDR3 sequence is 14 residues long. J lost 5 bases, V lost 6 bases, and 9 bases had no gene match. The full variable domain, rest sourced from reference TRBV29-1 and TRBJ2-4, is SAVISQKPSRDICQRGTSLTIQCQVDSQVTMMFWYRQQPGQSLTLIATANQGSEATYESGFVIDKFPISRPNLTFSTLTVSNMSPEDSSIYLCSVVSGTGQNIQYFGAGTRLSVL.

As to this clone: Other DNA sequences in the same sample also yield this CDR3. The rearrangement joins TRBV9 to TRBJ2-7; D is possibly TRBD2 (5 bases). This CDR3 spans 14 amino acids. The V gene's germline CDR1 is SGDLS and CDR2 YYNGEE. V was pared by 0 bases and J by 4 bases, with 11 bases between. The CDR3 sequence is CASSVEAGGYEQYF. CDR3 DNA sequence: TGTGCCAGCAGCGTAGAGGCCGGCGGGTACGAGCAGTACTTC.

The rearrangement uses TRBV15 and TRBJ2-3; no firm D call. CDR1 LNHNV and CDR2 YYDKDF come from the germline V gene (reference sequence). CDR3 length equals 14 residues. V was cut by 3 bases and J by 6 bases, with 13 bases left in between. CDR3 in DNA: TGTGCCACCAGCAGTGGCCCGACCTATGATACGCAGTATTTT. Translated: CATSSGPTYDTQYF.

This chain uses TRBV28 with TRBJ1-4; D not resolved. Trimming took 4 bases from V and 0 from J, leaving 6 bases between them. This CDR3 is built from 14 residues. Germline loops: CDR1 MDHEN, CDR2 SYDVKM. The CDR3 region is CASSYRATNEKLFF. CDR3 DNA: TGTGCCAGCAGTTATAGGGCAACTAATGAAAAACTGTTTTTT.

This chain connects TRBV7-9 to TRBJ2-1; 15 bases line up with TRBD2. This CDR3 spans 18 amino acids. Germline CDR1 SEHNR, CDR2 FQNEAQ (reference sequence). Germline trimming cut 6 bases from V and 8 bases from J; bases unmatched to any gene: 14. This CDR3 reads CASSPGPGLAGGPDEQFF. In DNA, the CDR3 is TGTGCCAGCAGTCCTGGACCAGGACTAGCGGGAGGGCCGGATGAGCAGTTCTTC.

The chain employs TRBV2 and TRBJ2-7; D is ambiguous. The CDR3 spans 14 residues. Germline V gene lookup returns CDR1 SNHLY and CDR2 FYNNEI. Trimming stripped 8 bases from V and 3 bases from J, with 17 bases between. As DNA, the CDR3 is TGTGCCAGCCTCGTTTTTACAGCGAACTACGAGCAGTACTTC. This encodes CASLVFTANYEQYF.

The chain couples TRBV27 to TRBJ2-2; D may be TRBD1 (5 bases). Germline lookup yields CDR1 MNHEY and CDR2 SMNVEV (reference sequence). The V and J ends lost 3 bases and 6 bases respectively, with 11 bases between them. CDR3 length equals 14 residues. The CDR3 sequence is CASSFLGVAGELFF. DNA of the CDR3: TGTGCCAGCAGTTTTTTAGGGGTCGCCGGGGAGCTGTTTTTT.

The CDR3 DNA reads as TGTGCCAGCAGCGTAAATAAGTTGCAAGAGACCCAGTACTTC. This gives the protein CASSVNKLQETQYF. The J gene is TRBJ2-5, the V gene TRBV9; D not resolved. Looked up from germline, CDR1 is SGDLS and CDR2 is YYNGEE. The CDR3 sequence is 14 residues long. The V gene lost 1 base and the J gene lost 2 bases, with 9 bases spanning the gap.

The chain is built from TRBV5-5 and TRBJ1-2, with D perhaps matching TRBD1 (6 bases). V lost 3 bases, J lost 4 bases, and 16 bases lay in between. Germline CDR1 and CDR2: SGHKS and YYEKEE (reference sequence). This CDR3 is built from 15 residues. The CDR3, as DNA: TGTGCCAGCAGCTCCCGGGAGGGGGGACGCTATGGCTACACCTTC. It yields the protein CASSSREGGRYGYTF.

This sequence joins TRBV7-9 and TRBJ2-7; perhaps D is TRBD1 or TRBD2 (6 bases each). Germline CDR1 is SEHNR and CDR2 is FQNEAQ (reference sequence). This CDR3 is built from 13 residues. Trimming cost V 4 bases and J 4 bases, with 11 bases left between them. The CDR3: CASSSRRGYEQYF. The CDR3 region has the DNA TGTGCCAGCAGCTCGAGGAGGGGGTACGAGCAGTACTTC.

This clone is a singleton in its sample. The genes are TRBV28 and TRBJ1-1; D remains unclear. In germline, CDR1 is MDHEN, CDR2 SYDVKM. Trimming took off 8 bases at V and 4 bases at J, with 23 bases between the two ends. This CDR3 is built from 16 residues. CDR3 loop: CASDDPFDRVFTEAFF. Written as DNA, the CDR3 is TGTGCCAGCGACGACCCTTTTGACCGAGTCTTCACTGAAGCTTTCTTT.

This chain connects TRBV5-5 to TRBJ2-7, with D perhaps TRBD2 (6 bases). Germline lookup yields CDR1 SGHKS and CDR2 YYEKEE (reference sequence). There are 14 residues in the CDR3. The V end lost 0 bases, the J end lost 3 bases, and 10 bases lay between the germline ends. The CDR3 nucleotides read TGTGCCAGCAGCTTGGCCGGGGGTTTCTACGAGCAGTACTTC. This sequence encodes CASSLAGGFYEQYF. Full variable domain (rest looked up from reference TRBV5-5 and TRBJ2-7): DAGVTQSPTHLIKTRGQQVTLRCSPISGHKSVSWYQQVLGQGPQFIFQYYEKEERGRGNFPDRFSARQFPNYSSELNVNALLLGDSALYLCASSLAGGFYEQYFGPGTRLTVT.

The CDR3 protein is CSAVIAPSKGTYEQYF. DNA of the CDR3: TGCAGCGCTGTCATTGCCCCAAGTAAGGGCACCTACGAGCAGTACTTC. This chain joins TRBV29-1 and TRBJ2-7; D is uncertain. Germline V gene lookup returns CDR1 SQVTM and CDR2 ANQGSEA. V shed 7 bases and J shed 2 bases, with 24 bases lying between them. The CDR3 is 16 residues long.

V is TRBV9 and J is TRBJ2-1, with D possibly TRBD2 on 5 matching bases. Looked up from germline, CDR1 is SGDLS and CDR2 is YYNGEE. V lost 2 bases and J lost 8, with 11 bases in between. CDR3 length: 13 residues. CDR3 in DNA: TGTGCCAGCAGCGTGGAGGATTGGGATGAGCAGTTCTTC. Amino acid sequence: CASSVEDWDEQFF.

This rearrangement joins TRBV14 to TRBJ2-7; D uncertain. The CDR3 covers 13 residues. Trimming shortened V by 1 base and J by 5 bases, and 9 bases separated the two germline ends. The V gene's germline CDR1 is SGHDN and CDR2 FVKESK. CDR3 sequence: CASSQGGVNEQYF. CDR3 nucleotides: TGTGCCAGCAGCCAAGGTGGGGTGAACGAGCAGTACTTC.

The CDR3 here is CASSESKLAFIGNYEQYF. The CDR3 DNA follows: TGTGCCAGCAGTGAGTCTAAACTAGCGTTTATAGGAAACTACGAGCAGTACTTC. This chain connects TRBV6-1 to TRBJ2-7; TRBD2 aligns across 7 bases. This CDR3 region has 18 residues. J was trimmed by 3 bases and V by 3 bases; bases with no gene match: 17. Germline CDR1 and CDR2: MNHNS and SASEGT.

Points on this clone: This same CDR3 is encoded by further DNA sequences in the sample. The V and J genes are TRBV11-2 and TRBJ2-7, with unresolved D. CDR3 size: 12 residues. Germline CDR1 is SGHAT and CDR2 is FQNNGV. Trimming left V 1 base short and J 4 bases short, with 5 bases between. CDR3 in amino acids: CASSLAGYEQYF. The CDR3 DNA is TGTGCCAGCAGCTTAGCAGGTTACGAGCAGTACTTC.

V and J are TRBV7-6 and TRBJ2-7; 7 bases map to TRBD2. Germline V gene data show CDR1 as SGHVS and CDR2 as FNYEAQ. This CDR3 has 15 residues. Losses at the gene ends were 1 base for V and 5 bases for J; bases not matched to a gene: 8. The CDR3 reads CASSLEGGSLDEQYF. For the CDR3, the DNA is TGTGCCAGCAGCTTAGAGGGCGGGAGCCTCGACGAGCAGTACTTC.

The chain carries TRBV5-5 and TRBJ2-2; D is perhaps TRBD1 (6 bases). The CDR3 runs 15 residues. The V gene's germline CDR1 is SGHKS and CDR2 YYEKEE (reference sequence). The germline V and J ends were trimmed by 6 bases and 7 bases, with 19 bases remaining between them. Written as DNA, the CDR3 is TGTGCCAGCACCTCTACGGACAGCCCGCACGGGGAGCTGTTTTTT. It yields the protein CASTSTDSPHGELFF.

The CDR3 here is CASSALKTGENGYTF. The DNA of the CDR3 is TGTGCCAGCAGCGCCTTAAAAACAGGGGAAAATGGCTACACCTTC. The rearrangement joins TRBV11-2 to TRBJ1-2; 7 bases align to TRBD1. Germline CDR1 reads SGHAT; CDR2 reads FQNNGV. This CDR3 is built from 15 residues. J lost 6 bases, V lost 5 bases, and 12 bases had no gene match.

The sample holds one count of this clone. The sample contains more than one DNA sequence encoding this CDR3. V gene TRBV5-1 combines with J gene TRBJ2-7, with D hard to call. This CDR3 is 13 amino acids long. V dropped 2 bases and J dropped 4 bases, with 10 bases sitting between them. Germline V lookup: CDR1 SGHRS, CDR2 YFSETQ. CDR3 DNA: TGCGCCAGCAGCTTAGACACGAATTACGAGCAGTACTTC. Protein: CASSLDTNYEQYF. The variable domain in full, with the rest retrieved from reference TRBV5-1 and TRBJ2-7, is KAGVTQTPRYLIKTRGQQVTLSCSPISGHRSVSWYQQTPGQGLQFLFEYFSETQRNKGNFPGRFSGRQFSNSRSEMNVSTLELGDSALYLCASSLDTNYEQYFGPGTRLTVT.

In its sample, this clone was seen once. The chain carries TRBV6-5 and TRBJ2-1, with unresolved D. V lost 5 bases and J 6 bases, leaving 17 bases between the germline ends. Germline V CDR1 and CDR2: MNHEY, SVGAGI. This CDR3 has 15 amino acids. The CDR3 nucleotides are TGTGCCAGCAGTAAACTCCCTACTCCGTTCAATGAGCAGTTCTTC. Its protein is CASSKLPTPFNEQFF.

The V gene is TRBV5-1, the J gene TRBJ1-2; D is perhaps TRBD1 (5 bases). Germline V CDR1 and CDR2: SGHRS, YFSETQ. V was clipped by 4 bases and J by 7 bases, with 17 bases between them. The CDR3 contains 14 residues. The CDR3 DNA reads as TGCGCCAGCAGCCCCGGGACGGACGTTTTTGGCTACACCTTC. It translates to CASSPGTDVFGYTF.

The CDR3 nucleotides are TGTGCCAGCAGTACCCCGTTGGGATGGCCCCAGCATTTT. It translates to CASSTPLGWPQHF. This rearrangement joins TRBV28 to TRBJ1-5; D gene ambiguous. With 5 bases removed from V and 9 bases from J, the gap between germline ends came to 14 bases. The CDR3 is made up of 13 amino acids. The germline gives CDR1 MDHEN, CDR2 SYDVKM.